This T cell receptor (beta chain) was obtained from a study of radiotherapy plus CTLA-4 blockade in lung cancer. Using immunoSEQ multiplex PCR, the repertoire was profiled, and TCRdb retains in-frame clones only, with some absent. This table holds approximately 80,000 clones, about four fifths found once. The V end lost 0 bases, the J end lost 4 bases, and 9 bases lay between the germline ends. CDR1 and CDR2 from the germline V gene are MNHEY and SVGAGI. The CDR3 loop spans 14 amino acids. J is TRBJ1-2 and V is TRBV6-5; maybe TRBD1 (5 bases). The receptor's source is a human donor with non-small cell lung cancer whose response to radiotherapy plus ipilimumab could not be evaluated. Some clones in this sample may be carry-over from other donors' samples. This sample comprised peripheral blood, obtained from a patient treated with radiotherapy plus ipilimumab. The DNA of the CDR3 is TGTGCCAGCAGTTACTCGGAGGGGATCTATGGCTACACCTTC. It is translated as CASSYSEGIYGYTF.